Listed below are T cell receptor beta chains from one sample, sequenced in a study of a mutant IDH1 vaccine in newly diagnosed glioma. Repertoires were generated with immunoSEQ multiplex PCR, while TCRdb's copy carries only in-frame clones and drops some. The data show 110,000 or so clones, 75% to 90% seen once. Their antigen targets remain unknown. This specimen consisted of PBMCs, obtained from a glioma patient whose treatment included an IDH1 peptide vaccine. The source of these receptors is a woman aged 45 to 65 with glioma. CDR3s leave out the opening cysteine and the closing phenylalanine or tryptophan. Each record gives: CDR3 length, V gene, D gene, CDR3 protein. The D gene is left open where the match is weak.

cdr3_length: 11; v_call: TRBV18; d_call: -; cdr3_aa: ASSQGFNQPQH
cdr3_length: 10; v_call: TRBV28; d_call: -; cdr3_aa: ASRRGIQPQH
cdr3_length: 11; v_call: TRBV29-1; d_call: -; cdr3_aa: SVRKQGRETQY
cdr3_length: 16; v_call: TRBV2; d_call: TRBD2; cdr3_aa: ASSGGLAGGPVTGELF
cdr3_length: 11; v_call: TRBV29-1; d_call: -; cdr3_aa: SVESLGVHEQY
cdr3_length: 13; v_call: TRBV11-3; d_call: -; cdr3_aa: ASSLDGQFGNTIY
cdr3_length: 13; v_call: TRBV21-1; d_call: -; cdr3_aa: ASSKPRAQINEQF
cdr3_length: 8; v_call: TRBV20-1; d_call: -; cdr3_aa: SAQRGGSG
cdr3_length: 11; v_call: TRBV19; d_call: TRBD1; cdr3_aa: ASSNQGVHEQY
cdr3_length: 15; v_call: TRBV5-1; d_call: -; cdr3_aa: ASSLERRWGSNTEAF
cdr3_length: 13; v_call: TRBV28; d_call: -; cdr3_aa: ASSLTASSNYGYT
cdr3_length: 13; v_call: TRBV5-5; d_call: TRBD2; cdr3_aa: ASSLDQRDGETQY
cdr3_length: 12; v_call: TRBV7-9; d_call: TRBD1; cdr3_aa: ASSATGTNYGYT
cdr3_length: 14; v_call: TRBV4-1; d_call: -; cdr3_aa: ASSLRWGSGANVLT
cdr3_length: 12; v_call: TRBV30; d_call: -; cdr3_aa: AWSEGRAQETQY
cdr3_length: 14; v_call: TRBV4-2; d_call: TRBD2; cdr3_aa: ASSQDPSGRAGEQF
cdr3_length: 12; v_call: TRBV28; d_call: -; cdr3_aa: ASSFPPVQETQY
cdr3_length: 12; v_call: TRBV19; d_call: -; cdr3_aa: ASTPGGAVDTQY
cdr3_length: 11; v_call: TRBV6-6; d_call: -; cdr3_aa: ASGQFSGNTIY
cdr3_length: 10; v_call: TRBV5-4; d_call: -; cdr3_aa: ASSFGEGEAF
cdr3_length: 11; v_call: TRBV7-9; d_call: -; cdr3_aa: ASSFRVTGELF
cdr3_length: 11; v_call: TRBV2; d_call: -; cdr3_aa: ASSNRVFETQY
cdr3_length: 14; v_call: TRBV19; d_call: TRBD2; cdr3_aa: ASTTQATSGPHEQF
cdr3_length: 12; v_call: TRBV18; d_call: -; cdr3_aa: ASSPAQGNSPLH
cdr3_length: 13; v_call: TRBV7-8; d_call: -; cdr3_aa: ASSLEVSGNQPQH
cdr3_length: 10; v_call: TRBV5-4; d_call: TRBD1; cdr3_aa: ASRENRGTIY
cdr3_length: 11; v_call: TRBV7-9; d_call: TRBD2; cdr3_aa: ASSHTSDATQY
cdr3_length: 15; v_call: TRBV10-2; d_call: -; cdr3_aa: ASSDLRTEGGKNIQY
cdr3_length: 17; v_call: TRBV7-7; d_call: TRBD2; cdr3_aa: ASSLRLGTSGRKAETQY
cdr3_length: 12; v_call: TRBV10-2; d_call: TRBD1; cdr3_aa: ASKGGTGGYEQY
cdr3_length: 11; v_call: TRBV27; d_call: -; cdr3_aa: ASSPGTGYEQY
cdr3_length: 11; v_call: TRBV18; d_call: -; cdr3_aa: ASSPAKGYEQY
cdr3_length: 11; v_call: TRBV5-4; d_call: -; cdr3_aa: ASNLIGGIEQY
cdr3_length: 12; v_call: TRBV9; d_call: -; cdr3_aa: ASSDPLSSYEQY
cdr3_length: 14; v_call: TRBV19; d_call: TRBD2; cdr3_aa: ASSMTRLAGVYEQF
cdr3_length: 13; v_call: TRBV23-1; d_call: -; cdr3_aa: ASRAPDSLNYGYT
cdr3_length: 14; v_call: TRBV6-1; d_call: TRBD2; cdr3_aa: ASSEAGGASSYEQY
cdr3_length: 13; v_call: TRBV7-9; d_call: -; cdr3_aa: ASSPRGFSYNEQF
cdr3_length: 14; v_call: TRBV21-1; d_call: -; cdr3_aa: ASSGRLPLPYNEQF
cdr3_length: 10; v_call: TRBV7-9; d_call: -; cdr3_aa: ASRYIEAEAF
cdr3_length: 11; v_call: TRBV7-3; d_call: TRBD2; cdr3_aa: ASSLNGRETQY
cdr3_length: 14; v_call: TRBV6-5; d_call: -; cdr3_aa: ASSYSITTTYNEQF
cdr3_length: 14; v_call: TRBV9; d_call: TRBD1; cdr3_aa: ASSEGQGANTGELF
cdr3_length: 11; v_call: TRBV7-3; d_call: -; cdr3_aa: ATAPRGSGELF
cdr3_length: 11; v_call: TRBV4-1; d_call: TRBD1; cdr3_aa: ASSQDREEPQH
cdr3_length: 12; v_call: TRBV7-9; d_call: -; cdr3_aa: ASSLAGREGGYT
cdr3_length: 12; v_call: TRBV28; d_call: TRBD1; cdr3_aa: ASSLGQGYQPQH
cdr3_length: 11; v_call: TRBV19; d_call: -; cdr3_aa: ASSINSNYGYT